The present TCR beta chain was sequenced within a study of cytomegalovirus exposure and HLA in healthy donors. Notes on the study in general: A prior analysis recorded that most TCR beta V segments were productive about 87% or about 30% of the time.

PCR was performed using 60 Vbeta and 13 Jbeta primers. Repertoires were generated with immunoSEQ multiplex PCR, while TCRdb's copy carries only in-frame clones and drops some. Of 110,000 to 150,000 clones listed, roughly 83% are singletons. In germline, CDR1 is SGHNT, CDR2 YYREEE (reference sequence). The CDR3 is 14 residues long. V was clipped by 4 bases and J by 7 bases; unmatched bases: 6. As concerns this clone: Antigen unknown.

The sample was PBMCs. The sequence derives from a female donor in good health and CMV-seronegative. This chain connects TRBV5-4 to TRBJ2-1, with 9 bases identical to TRBD2. The CDR3 sequence: CASSGRGGLNEQFF. The CDR3 coding sequence is TGTGCCAGCAGCGGGCGGGGGGGCCTTAATGAGCAGTTCTTC.